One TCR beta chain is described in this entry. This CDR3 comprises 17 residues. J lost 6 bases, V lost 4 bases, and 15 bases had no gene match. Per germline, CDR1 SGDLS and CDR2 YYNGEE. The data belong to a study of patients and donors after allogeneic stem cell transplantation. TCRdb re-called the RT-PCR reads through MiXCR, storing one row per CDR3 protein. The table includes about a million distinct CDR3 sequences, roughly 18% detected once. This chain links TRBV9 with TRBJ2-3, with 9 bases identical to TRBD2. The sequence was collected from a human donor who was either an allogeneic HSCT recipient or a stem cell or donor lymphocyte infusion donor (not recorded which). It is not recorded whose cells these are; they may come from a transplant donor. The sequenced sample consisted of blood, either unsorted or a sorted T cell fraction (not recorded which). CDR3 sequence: CASSSPVTSGDRDTQYF. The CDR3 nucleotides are TGTGCCAGCAGCTCCCCGGTGACTAGCGGAGATAGGGATACGCAGTATTTT. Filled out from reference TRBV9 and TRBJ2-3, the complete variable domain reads DSGVTQTPKHLITATGQRVTLRCSPRSGDLSVYWYQQSLDQGLQFLIQYYNGEERAKGNILERFSAQQFPDLHSELNLSSLELGDSALYFCASSSPVTSGDRDTQYFGPGTRLTVL.